This TCR beta chain was profiled in a study of T-cell memory formation after mild COVID-19. Study-level information: Largely, TCR clusters stayed within a single donor. General study points: Day 15 to 85 contracting clones showed balanced CD4/CD8; day 15 to 37 expanders favored CD4+.

Of note for this clonotype: What it binds is unknown.

TCR alpha and TCR beta cDNA libraries carrying sample barcodes and UMIs came from 5'RACE with constant-segment primers. TCRdb independently ran MiXCR on the 5' RACE reads; one entry per CDR3 protein. Of about 110,000 distinct CDR3 sequences in the sample, about a sixth were seen once. Trimming cost V 5 bases and J 2 bases, with 12 bases left between them. This CDR3 has 14 amino acids. Looked up from germline, CDR1 is SGHTA and CDR2 is FQGNSA. The receptor was derived from a young man who had mild COVID-19 (a few samples of this study predate the infection). Cell type and time point are not known. The V call is TRBV7-2, the J call TRBJ1-1, with a tentative D call TRBD1 (5 bases). The sample consisted of PBMCs or a T cell subset sorted from them (not recorded which). The CDR3 coding sequence is TGTGCCAGCAGCCCAATGGGGGGAAACACTGAAGCTTTCTTT. It yields the protein CASSPMGGNTEAFF.